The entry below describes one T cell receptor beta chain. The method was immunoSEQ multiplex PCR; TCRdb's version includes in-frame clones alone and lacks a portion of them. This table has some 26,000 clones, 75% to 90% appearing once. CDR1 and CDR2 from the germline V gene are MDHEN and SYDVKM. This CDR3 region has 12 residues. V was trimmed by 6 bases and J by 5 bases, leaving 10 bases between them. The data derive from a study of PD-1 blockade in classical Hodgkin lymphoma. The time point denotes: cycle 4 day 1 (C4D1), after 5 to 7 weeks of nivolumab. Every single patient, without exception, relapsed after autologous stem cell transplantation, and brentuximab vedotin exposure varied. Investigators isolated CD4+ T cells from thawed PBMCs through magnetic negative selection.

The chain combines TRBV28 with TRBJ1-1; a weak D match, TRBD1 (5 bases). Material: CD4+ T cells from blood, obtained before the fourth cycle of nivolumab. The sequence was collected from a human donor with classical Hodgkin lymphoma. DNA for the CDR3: TGTGCCAGCAGCACCGGGGCAACTGAAGCTTTCTTT. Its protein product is CASSTGATEAFF.